The 5 T cell receptor beta chains listed next were all sequenced from one sample in a study of T cells in Graves' hyperthyroidism and ophthalmopathy. RNA transcripts served as the template for amplifying TCR beta CDR3 regions. HTBI primers drove first-round RT-PCR of the TCR CDR3. MiXCR was run by TCRdb on the multiplex PCR reads, yielding one entry per CDR3 protein. The sample lists almost 350,000 distinct CDR3 sequences; 15% to 20% were seen once. The sample comprised blood. Receptor source: a woman aged 40 to 55 with Graves' ophthalmopathy.

Only a few counts were recorded for this clonotype. CDR3 coding DNA: TGTGCCAGCAAGCAACAGGCGAACACTGAAGCTTTCTTT. The encoded protein is CASKQQANTEAFF. J is TRBJ1-1 and V is TRBV12-3 or TRBV12-4, with a tentative D call TRBD1 (5 bases). The CDR3 length is 13 residues. V was pared by 7 bases and J by 1 base, with 10 bases between.

The sample holds many counts of this clonotype. This chain links TRBV6-2 or TRBV6-3 with TRBJ1-5; 7 nucleotides line up with TRBD1. CDR3 length: 12 residues. The V segment lost 6 bases and the J segment 7 bases; nucleotides outside the gene matches: 3. The germline V gene has CDR1 MNHEY and CDR2 SVGEGT. CDR3 in amino acids: CASRQGVQPQHF. DNA for the CDR3: TGTGCCAGCAGGCAGGGGGTGCAGCCCCAGCATTTT.

This clonotype occurred many times. The J gene is TRBJ1-5, the V gene TRBV20-1; TRBD1 agrees at 7 bases. Looked up from germline, CDR1 is DFQATT and CDR2 is SNEGSKA (reference sequence). CDR3 length: 13 residues. J lost 9 bases, V lost 6 bases, and 11 bases had no gene match. DNA for the CDR3: TGCAGTGCCAATACAGGGGACAGAGGGCCCCAGCATTTT. Amino acid sequence: CSANTGDRGPQHF.

This clonotype was observed at least ten times. This chain joins TRBV6-1 and TRBJ1-2; 10 bases map to TRBD1. Trimming at V came to 2 bases and at J to 7 bases, leaving 10 bases not matched to a gene. The V gene's germline CDR1 is MNHNS and CDR2 SASEGT. The CDR3 covers 16 residues. The CDR3 protein is CASSESDRGYEFGYTF. DNA of the CDR3: TGTGCCAGCAGTGAATCGGACAGGGGGTATGAGTTTGGCTACACCTTC.

The chain links TRBV28 to TRBJ2-7; the match to TRBD2 covers 13 bases. CDR3 length: 16 amino acids. Germline V gene data show CDR1 as MDHEN and CDR2 as SYDVKM. The J segment lost 4 bases and the V segment lost 6 bases, leaving 9 bases of the junction unmatched. In DNA, the CDR3 is TGTGCCAGCAGGGGACTAGCGGGAAGACGCCCTTACGAGCAGTACTTC. Translation gives CASRGLAGRRPYEQYF.